This TCR beta chain is from a study of blood T cell repertoires in COVID-19. Study context: Samples representing acute and convalescent COVID-19 were sourced from the United States, Italy and Spain. T cells, B-cell-depleted T cells, or PBMCs provided the cDNA or gDNA that served as material.

Authors' data handling: Amplifying reference gene primers gave estimates of nucleated cell counts. The repertoire was sequenced with immunoSEQ multiplex PCR; TCRdb's copy has only in-frame clones and lacks some. V and J calls plus clone size are reproduced from that table; the DNA served to infer D and trimming. Of 120,000 to 150,000 clones listed, about three quarters are singletons. Germline V gene data show CDR1 as LNHDA and CDR2 as SQIVND (reference sequence). The J segment lost 8 bases and the V segment lost 3 bases, leaving 7 bases of the junction unmatched. The CDR3 sequence is 14 residues long.

The chain employs TRBV19 and TRBJ1-2; 9 bases fit TRBD1. The sequenced material came from peripheral blood. The clonotype comes from a man between 50 and 59 years old with acute or convalescent COVID-19. CDR3 DNA: TGTGCCAGTAGTATGAAAGGGACAGGGAAAGGCTACACCTTC. Protein sequence: CASSMKGTGKGYTF.